The rows below give T cell receptor beta chains drawn from one sample of a study of T cell responses to AZD1222 COVID-19 vaccine. The data were produced by immunoSEQ multiplex PCR, yet TCRdb's version contains in-frame clones alone and is incomplete. Of some 120,000 clones listed, 80% to 90% were seen once; the top ten hold 7.7%. The specimen comprised peripheral blood, sampled on day 0 of AZD1222 vaccination. These receptors were taken from an adult in good health. Both conserved end residues are trimmed from each CDR3. The D gene is left open where the match is weak.

j_call v_call d_call cdr3_aa
TRBJ1-1 TRBV5-4 . ASSLAGSRATEAF
TRBJ2-2 TRBV11-2 . ASSPQGLLNTGELF
TRBJ2-7 TRBV5-5 . ASSSGLPAGSFYEQY
TRBJ2-3 TRBV19 . ASSRGSADTQY
TRBJ2-2 TRBV3-1/TRBV3-2 . ASRTGARPGELF
TRBJ1-2 TRBV29-1 . SVAHRDGGYT
TRBJ1-6 TRBV27 . ASSLSSFSYNSPLH
TRBJ2-5 TRBV24-1 . ATSDTQGHQETQY
TRBJ1-2 TRBV6-5 . ASLDSRNYGYT
TRBJ2-7 TRBV21-1 . ASIPLEGGYEQY
TRBJ2-7 TRBV10-3 . AISPLAPSSYEQY
TRBJ2-7 TRBV6-5 TRBD2 ASISGLADSYEQY
TRBJ2-7 TRBV9 TRBD1 ASSPTGGWGGEQY
TRBJ1-3 TRBV9 . ASSPSRAGNTIY
TRBJ2-7 TRBV5-4 . ASSSPAGQTYEQY
TRBJ1-2 TRBV5-4 . ASSPQSWGANYGYT
TRBJ2-3 TRBV19 TRBD2 ASSTLTSGASGTQY
TRBJ1-6 TRBV6-5 TRBD1 ASRLETGANSPLH
TRBJ1-1 TRBV28 . ASSLAGENTEAF
TRBJ2-3 TRBV24-1 . ATSTAGTDTQY
TRBJ2-2 TRBV9 . ASSALTGWTGELF
TRBJ2-7 TRBV7-2 . ASSLDYEQY
TRBJ2-1 TRBV9 . ASSPREMGNEQF
TRBJ2-7 TRBV5-8 . ASSVGWGASSSYEQY
TRBJ2-7 TRBV11-2 TRBD2 ASSQGPGGTYEQY
TRBJ2-2 TRBV5-1 . ASSPDVTGELF
TRBJ2-2 TRBV5-4 . ASSLPGSAGELF
TRBJ2-7 TRBV11-1 . ASSPSPYEQY
TRBJ1-1 TRBV7-2 . ASSPPPRAF
TRBJ2-3 TRBV4-1 TRBD2 ASSQFGTSGGTSTDTQY
TRBJ2-3 TRBV28 TRBD2 ASSPGGSRVDTQY
TRBJ1-1 TRBV7-2 . ASSLGRTVNTEAF
TRBJ2-7 TRBV5-1 TRBD1 ASRDRGISLDEQY
TRBJ1-5 TRBV28 . ASSQGPVYQPQH
TRBJ2-7 TRBV7-9 TRBD1 AGMITGGPYEQY
TRBJ1-5 TRBV19 . ASSIDGTQPQH
TRBJ2-3 TRBV4-3 . ASSQDVFRGRGVDTQY
TRBJ2-4 TRBV19 . ASNSGSRIQY
TRBJ1-6 TRBV7-9 . ASSPRGVGSPLH
TRBJ1-6 TRBV30 . AGGHSDNSPLH
TRBJ1-2 TRBV28 . ASSPQGYGYT
TRBJ1-1 TRBV3-1/TRBV3-2 TRBD1 ASSQAGQENTEAF
TRBJ2-4 TRBV6-5 . ASSFGSVAKNIQY
TRBJ2-3 TRBV23-1 . ASSQSFDRTGTDTQY
TRBJ1-2 TRBV6-5 . ASTDPQGDYGYT
TRBJ2-3 TRBV7-9 TRBD2 ASSPTSGDTDTQY
TRBJ2-5 TRBV10-3 TRBD2 AISDPRGQTPGTSGRETQY
TRBJ1-2 TRBV5-5 TRBD1 ASSFSGGNYGYT
TRBJ1-5 TRBV27 . ARRAGSNQPQH
TRBJ2-5 TRBV2 TRBD2 ASRIGLAGAETQY
TRBJ2-7 TRBV3-1/TRBV3-2 TRBD2 ASSRSGAGGPYEQY
TRBJ2-5 TRBV11-2 . ASSLDGRDAETQY
TRBJ2-1 TRBV28 TRBD2 ASSFLFRREDEQF
TRBJ2-5 TRBV10-3 TRBD2 AITRGLAEQETQY
TRBJ2-7 TRBV29-1 TRBD2 SVEAPGTSGPYEQY